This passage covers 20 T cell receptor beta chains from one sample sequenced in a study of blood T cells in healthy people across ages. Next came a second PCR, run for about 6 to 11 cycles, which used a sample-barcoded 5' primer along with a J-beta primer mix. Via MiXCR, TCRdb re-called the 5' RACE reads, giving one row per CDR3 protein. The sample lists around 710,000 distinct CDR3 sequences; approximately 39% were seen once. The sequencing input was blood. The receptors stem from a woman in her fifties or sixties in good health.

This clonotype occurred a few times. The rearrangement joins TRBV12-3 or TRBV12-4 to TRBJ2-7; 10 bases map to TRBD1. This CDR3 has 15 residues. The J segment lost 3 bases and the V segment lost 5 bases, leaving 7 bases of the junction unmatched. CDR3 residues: CASSVMGQGFYEQYF. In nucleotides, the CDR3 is TGTGCCAGCAGTGTGATGGGACAGGGGTTCTACGAGCAGTACTTC.

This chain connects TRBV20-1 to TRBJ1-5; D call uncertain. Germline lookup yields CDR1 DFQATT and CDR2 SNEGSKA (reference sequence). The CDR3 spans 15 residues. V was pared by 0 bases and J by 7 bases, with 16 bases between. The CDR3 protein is CSARDQTGSWQPQHF. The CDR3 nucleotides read TGCAGTGCTAGAGATCAGACCGGATCATGGCAGCCCCAGCATTTT.

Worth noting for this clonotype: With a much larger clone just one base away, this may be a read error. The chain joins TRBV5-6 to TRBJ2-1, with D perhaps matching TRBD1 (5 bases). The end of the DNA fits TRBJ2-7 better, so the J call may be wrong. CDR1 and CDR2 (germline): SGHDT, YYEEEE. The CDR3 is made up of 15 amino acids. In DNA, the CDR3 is TGTGCCAGCAGCTTGACAGGCCCTTCCTACAATGAGCAGTACTTC. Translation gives CASSLTGPSYNEQYF.

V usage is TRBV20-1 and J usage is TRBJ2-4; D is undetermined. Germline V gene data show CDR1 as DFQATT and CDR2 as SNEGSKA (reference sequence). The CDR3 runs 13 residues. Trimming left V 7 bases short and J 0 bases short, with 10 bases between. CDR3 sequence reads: CSGGGIAKNIQYF. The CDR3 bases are TGCAGTGGCGGTGGGATAGCCAAAAACATTCAGTACTTC.

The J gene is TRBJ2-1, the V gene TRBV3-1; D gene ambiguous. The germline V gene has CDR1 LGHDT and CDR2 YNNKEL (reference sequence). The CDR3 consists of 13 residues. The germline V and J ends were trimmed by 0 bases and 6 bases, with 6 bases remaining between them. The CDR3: CASSQDTGNEQFF. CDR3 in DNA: TGTGCCAGCAGCCAAGACACCGGCAATGAGCAGTTCTTC.

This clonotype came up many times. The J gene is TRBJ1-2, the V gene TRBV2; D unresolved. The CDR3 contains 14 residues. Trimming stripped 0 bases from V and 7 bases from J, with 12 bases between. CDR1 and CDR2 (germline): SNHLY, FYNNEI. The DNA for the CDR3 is TGTGCCAGCAGTGAAGCGCTTTCATTGAGTGGCTACACCTTC. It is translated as CASSEALSLSGYTF.

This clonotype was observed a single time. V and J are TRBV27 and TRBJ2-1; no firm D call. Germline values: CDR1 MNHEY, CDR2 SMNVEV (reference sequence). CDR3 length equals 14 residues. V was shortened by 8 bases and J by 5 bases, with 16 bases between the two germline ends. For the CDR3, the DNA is TGTGCCAGCCTTCAGGCGGAGTTCGACAATGAGCAGTTCTTC. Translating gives CASLQAEFDNEQFF.

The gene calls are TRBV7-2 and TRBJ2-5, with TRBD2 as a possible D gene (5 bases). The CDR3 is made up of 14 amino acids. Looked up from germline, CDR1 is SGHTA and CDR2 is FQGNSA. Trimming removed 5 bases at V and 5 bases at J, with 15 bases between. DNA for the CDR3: TGTGCCAGCAGCCCGGTCACCAGGAGGGAGACCCAGTACTTC. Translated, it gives CASSPVTRRETQYF.

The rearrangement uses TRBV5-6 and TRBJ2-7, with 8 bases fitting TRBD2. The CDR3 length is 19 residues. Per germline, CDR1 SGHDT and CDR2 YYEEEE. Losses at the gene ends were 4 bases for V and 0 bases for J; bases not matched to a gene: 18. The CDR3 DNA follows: TGTGCCAGCAGCCCGAGCGGGGGTCTATTCTTCCAGAGCTCCTACGAGCAGTACTTC. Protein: CASSPSGGLFFQSSYEQYF.

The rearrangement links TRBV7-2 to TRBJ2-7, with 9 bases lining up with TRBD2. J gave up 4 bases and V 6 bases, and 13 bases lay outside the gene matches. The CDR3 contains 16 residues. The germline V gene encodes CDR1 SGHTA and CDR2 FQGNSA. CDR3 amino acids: CASRFPGGGGYYEQYF. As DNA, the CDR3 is TGTGCCAGCAGGTTCCCTGGCGGGGGGGGGTATTACGAGCAGTACTTC.

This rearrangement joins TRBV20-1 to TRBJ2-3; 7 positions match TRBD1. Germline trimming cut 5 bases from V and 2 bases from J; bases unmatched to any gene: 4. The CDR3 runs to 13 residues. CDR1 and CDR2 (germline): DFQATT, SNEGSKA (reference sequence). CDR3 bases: TGCAGTGCTGGTGGGACAGTCACAGATACGCAGTATTTT. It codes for CSAGGTVTDTQYF.

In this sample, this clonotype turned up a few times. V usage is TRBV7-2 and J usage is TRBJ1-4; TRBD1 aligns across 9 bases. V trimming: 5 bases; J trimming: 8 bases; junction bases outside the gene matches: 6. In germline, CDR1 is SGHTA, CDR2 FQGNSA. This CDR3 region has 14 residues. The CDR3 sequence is CASSTGGNTEKLFF. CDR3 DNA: TGTGCCAGCAGCACAGGGGGCAATACAGAAAAACTGTTTTTT.

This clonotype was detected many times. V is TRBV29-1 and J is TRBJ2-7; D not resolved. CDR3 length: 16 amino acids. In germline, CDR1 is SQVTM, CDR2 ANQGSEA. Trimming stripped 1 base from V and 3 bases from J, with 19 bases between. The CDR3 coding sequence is TGCAGCGTTGAAGCTGGCTCTGGGTTTTTGGGCTACGAGCAGTACTTC. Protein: CSVEAGSGFLGYEQYF.

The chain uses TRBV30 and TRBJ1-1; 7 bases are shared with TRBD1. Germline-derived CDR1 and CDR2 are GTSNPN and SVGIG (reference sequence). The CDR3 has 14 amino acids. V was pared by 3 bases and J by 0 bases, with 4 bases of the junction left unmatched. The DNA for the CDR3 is TGTGCCTGGAGCCGGGGACAGATGAACACTGAAGCTTTCTTT. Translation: CAWSRGQMNTEAFF.

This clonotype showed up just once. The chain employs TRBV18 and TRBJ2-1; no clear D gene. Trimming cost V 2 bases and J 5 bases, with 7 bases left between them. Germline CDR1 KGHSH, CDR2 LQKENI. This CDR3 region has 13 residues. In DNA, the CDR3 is TGTGCCAGCTCACCATTTATGGACAATGAGCAGTTCTTC. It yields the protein CASSPFMDNEQFF. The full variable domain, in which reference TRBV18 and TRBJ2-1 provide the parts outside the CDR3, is NAGVMQNPRHLVRRRGQEARLRCSPMKGHSHVYWYRQLPEEGLKFMVYLQKENIIDESGMPKERFSAEFPKEGPSILRIQQVVRGDSAAYFCASSPFMDNEQFFGPGTRLTVL.

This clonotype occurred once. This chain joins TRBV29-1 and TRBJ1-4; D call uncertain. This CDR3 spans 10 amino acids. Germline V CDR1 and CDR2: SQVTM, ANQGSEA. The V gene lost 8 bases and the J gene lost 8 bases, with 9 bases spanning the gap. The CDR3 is CSIFREKLFF. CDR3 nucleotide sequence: TGCAGCATTTTCCGGGAAAAACTGTTTTTT.

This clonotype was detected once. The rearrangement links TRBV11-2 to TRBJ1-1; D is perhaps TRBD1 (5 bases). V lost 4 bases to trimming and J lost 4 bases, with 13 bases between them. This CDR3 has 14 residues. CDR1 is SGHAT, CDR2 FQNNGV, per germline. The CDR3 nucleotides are TGTGCCAGCAGCTCTCACGGCGGGGGCACTGAAGCTTTCTTT. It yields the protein CASSSHGGGTEAFF.

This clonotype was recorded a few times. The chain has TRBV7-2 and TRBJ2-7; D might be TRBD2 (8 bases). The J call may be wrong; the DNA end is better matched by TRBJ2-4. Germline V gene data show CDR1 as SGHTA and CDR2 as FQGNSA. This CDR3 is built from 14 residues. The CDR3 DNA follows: TGTGCCAGCAGGCTCGGGAGGGGGCAGAACATTCAGTACTTC. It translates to CASRLGRGQNIQYF.

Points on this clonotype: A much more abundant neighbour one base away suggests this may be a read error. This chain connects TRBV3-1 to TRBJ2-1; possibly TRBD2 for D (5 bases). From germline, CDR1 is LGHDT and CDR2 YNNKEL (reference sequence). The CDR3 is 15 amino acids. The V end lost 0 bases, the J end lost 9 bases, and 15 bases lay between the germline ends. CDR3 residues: CASSQEILGSGEQFF. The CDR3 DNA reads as TGTGCCAGCAGCCAAGAAATACTAGGGAGCGGTGAGCAGTTCTTC.

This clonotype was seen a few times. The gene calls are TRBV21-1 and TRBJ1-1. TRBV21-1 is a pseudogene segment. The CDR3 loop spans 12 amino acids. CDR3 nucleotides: TGTGCCAGCAGCAACAAGAACACTGAAGCTTTCTTT. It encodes CASSNKNTEAFF.